The 21 T cell receptor beta chains below come from one sample, sequenced in a study of regulatory T cells in long-lasting Graves disease. Described time point: newly diagnosed GD, antithyroid drugs for less than 3 months. PBMC-derived RNA was used for the TCR library. Library construction for TCR beta used iRepertoire HTBI primers and Arm-PCR of CDR3 regions. TCRdb re-called the multiplex PCR reads through MiXCR, storing one row per CDR3 protein. The sample holds hundreds of thousands of distinct CDR3 sequences; about 15% are singletons and the top ten take about 7.8%. The same sample was also studied in work on T cells in Graves' hyperthyroidism and ophthalmopathy.

The specimen comprised peripheral blood mononuclear cells (PBMCs), sampled at new diagnosis, from a patient treated with antithyroid drugs. The receptors stem from a woman between 40 and 50 years old with Graves disease.

In its sample, this clonotype was seen many times. This chain connects TRBV27 to TRBJ2-3, with D perhaps matching TRBD1 or TRBD2 (5 bases each). The CDR3 totals 19 residues. Per the germline V gene, CDR1 is MNHEY and CDR2 is SMNVEV (reference sequence). Trimming removed 0 bases from V and 0 bases from J, with 19 bases in between. As DNA, the CDR3 is TGTGCCAGCAGTTTATCGATCCGGGGCGCCCCCCTTAGCACAGATACGCAGTATTTT. Protein sequence: CASSLSIRGAPLSTDTQYF.

Only a few counts were recorded for this clonotype. The CDR3 here is CSASEARGRGTEAFF. In DNA, the CDR3 is TGCAGCGCATCGGAGGCCAGGGGTAGGGGCACTGAAGCTTTCTTT. The chain joins TRBV29-1 to TRBJ1-1; TRBD1 is a possible D gene (6 bases). This CDR3 has 15 amino acids. V was cut by 7 bases and J by 4 bases, with 22 bases left in between. The germline CDR1 and CDR2 sequences are SQVTM and ANQGSEA.

This clonotype was counted ten times or more. The chain couples TRBV30 to TRBJ2-2; 7 bases agree with TRBD1. CDR3 length: 15 residues. CDR1 and CDR2 (germline): GTSNPN, SVGIG (reference sequence). Trimming cost V 0 bases and J 4 bases; bases outside gene matches: 5. The CDR3 spells CAWSVETGTTGELFF. The DNA of the CDR3 is TGTGCCTGGAGTGTAGAGACAGGGACCACCGGGGAGCTGTTTTTT.

This clonotype was seen only a few times. The J gene is TRBJ2-7, the V gene TRBV7-9; the match to TRBD2 covers 8 bases. V lost 3 bases and J lost 5; bases outside the gene matches: 15. The germline gives CDR1 SEHNR, CDR2 FQNEAQ (reference sequence). The CDR3 contains 17 residues. CDR3 sequence: CASSFPSTGTRVHEQYF. The CDR3 coding sequence is TGTGCCAGCAGCTTCCCGTCAACCGGGACTAGGGTCCACGAGCAGTACTTC.

This clonotype has ten or more counts. V is TRBV10-3 and J is TRBJ2-1; D remains unclear. The CDR3 totals 13 residues. Trimming removed 8 bases from V and 7 bases from J, with 15 bases in between. Germline V gives CDR1 ENHRY, CDR2 SYGVKD. CDR3 sequence: CAILTLEGNEQFF. The CDR3 coding sequence is TGTGCCATCCTCACCCTAGAAGGGAATGAGCAGTTCTTC.

In this sample, this clonotype turned up a few times. In DNA form, the CDR3 reads TGTGCCACCGGAAATGGTGGGGGAGAGACCCAGTACTTC. This encodes CATGNGGGETQYF. This chain uses TRBV24-1 with TRBJ2-5, with D perhaps assigned TRBD1 or TRBD2 (5 bases each). Trimming left V 9 bases short and J 4 bases short, with 14 bases between. Per the germline V gene, CDR1 is KGHDR and CDR2 is SFDVKD. This CDR3 is built from 13 residues.

The sample holds many counts of this clonotype. The chain links TRBV11-2 to TRBJ2-1, with 11 positions matching TRBD2. Germline V gene sequence: CDR1 SGHAT, CDR2 FQNNGV. The junction had 13 bases not matched to a gene; V was cut back by 5 bases and J by 7 bases. The CDR3 extends over 17 amino acids. The CDR3 is CASSPSGTSGQQNEQFF. The CDR3 bases are TGTGCCAGCAGCCCCAGTGGGACTAGCGGCCAACAGAATGAGCAGTTCTTC.

This clonotype was seen more than once but under ten times. V and J are TRBV19 and TRBJ1-3; the D is unclear. The CDR3 covers 13 residues. V was trimmed by 7 bases and J by 2 bases, leaving 9 bases between them. Per the germline V gene, CDR1 is LNHDA and CDR2 is SQIVND (reference sequence). CDR3 bases: TGTGCCAGTACCGAGGGAGCTGGAAACACCATATATTTT. It codes for CASTEGAGNTIYF.

This clonotype was detected a few times. The J gene is TRBJ2-1, the V gene TRBV2; 7 bases match TRBD2. The CDR3 consists of 10 residues. V gave up 8 bases and J gave up 12 bases; unmatched junction bases: 4. Germline CDR1 is SNHLY and CDR2 is FYNNEI. The CDR3 sequence is CASQPGGQFF. For the CDR3, the DNA is TGTGCCAGCCAGCCGGGGGGGCAGTTCTTC.

This clonotype has more than one count but fewer than ten. The V call is TRBV5-4, the J call TRBJ2-1; perhaps TRBD2 as D (5 bases). CDR3 length: 12 amino acids. Between the trimmed V and J ends, which lost 4 bases and 7 bases, there was a span of 9 bases. Germline V lookup: CDR1 SGHNT, CDR2 YYREEE (reference sequence). Here the CDR3 reads CASSDTRNEQFF. The CDR3 nucleotides are TGTGCCAGCAGCGATACTAGAAATGAGCAGTTCTTC.

This clonotype was counted many times. The chain carries TRBV27 and TRBJ1-2; maybe TRBD1 (5 bases). Germline V gene sequence: CDR1 MNHEY, CDR2 SMNVEV (reference sequence). The CDR3 has 16 amino acids. Deletions cut 2 bases from V and 5 bases from J, with 18 bases between. CDR3 in amino acids: CASSLISAGSRYGYTF. CDR3 sequence (DNA): TGTGCCAGCAGTTTAATATCGGCAGGGAGTAGGTATGGCTACACCTTC.

The chain joins TRBV11-2 to TRBJ2-3; TRBD2 aligns across 12 bases. The V and J ends lost 5 bases and 0 bases, in that order; junction bases with no gene match: 15. Germline V gene lookup returns CDR1 SGHAT and CDR2 FQNNGV. This CDR3 has 20 residues. The CDR3 sequence: CASSPDTSGRRRGSTDTQYF. CDR3 in DNA: TGTGCCAGCAGCCCAGACACTAGCGGGAGGCGAAGAGGTAGCACAGATACGCAGTATTTT.

As for this clonotype: A clone one base away is much larger, so this may be a read error. The V and J genes are TRBV5-5 and TRBJ1-2; no clear D. In germline, CDR1 is SGHKS, CDR2 YYEKEE (reference sequence). Deletions cut 3 bases from V and 3 bases from J, with 15 bases between. The CDR3 spans 15 residues. In nucleotides, the CDR3 is TGTGCCAGCAGCTCAGTACCCGGGAGTTACTATGGCTACACCTTC. Translation: CASSSVPGSYYGYTF.

The chain has TRBV7-9 and TRBJ2-3; TRBD2 matches 10 bases. This CDR3 has 14 residues. V shed 4 bases, J shed 7 bases, and the junction held 5 bases outside the gene matches. Per germline, CDR1 SEHNR and CDR2 FQNEAQ (reference sequence). CDR3 protein: CASSSSGSPNTQYF. The DNA of the CDR3 is TGTGCCAGCAGCTCTAGCGGGAGCCCGAATACGCAGTATTTT.

In this sample, this clonotype turned up many times. This chain joins TRBV2 and TRBJ1-5; possible D gene TRBD1, 6 bases. Germline V gene data show CDR1 as SNHLY and CDR2 as FYNNEI. The CDR3 totals 14 residues. Trimming left V 7 bases short and J 3 bases short, with 13 bases between. The CDR3 DNA follows: TGTGCCAGCAAAGGACAGCTCTTCAATCAGCCCCAGCATTTT. Encoded protein: CASKGQLFNQPQHF.

This clonotype appeared a few times. The chain links TRBV20-1 to TRBJ2-1, with TRBD2 matching over 14 bases. V was clipped by 4 bases and J by 8 bases; unmatched bases: 7. Germline-derived CDR1 and CDR2 are DFQATT and SNEGSKA (reference sequence). This CDR3 region has 15 residues. DNA for the CDR3: TGCAGTGCTACCAATGGGACTAGCGGGAGATATGAGCAGTTCTTC. This codes for CSATNGTSGRYEQFF.

This clonotype has just a few counts. The chain is built from TRBV10-3 and TRBJ1-5; TRBD1 might be the D (5 bases). Trimming shortened V by 8 bases and J by 5 bases, and 13 bases separated the two germline ends. The CDR3 consists of 13 residues. CDR1 is ENHRY, CDR2 SYGVKD, per germline. The CDR3 region is CAISPGGDQPQHF. DNA for the CDR3: TGTGCCATCTCCCCCGGGGGGGATCAGCCCCAGCATTTT.

There are many counts of this clonotype. The chain links TRBV12-3 or TRBV12-4 to TRBJ2-7; D not resolved. This CDR3 comprises 11 residues. Deletions cut 7 bases from V and 5 bases from J, with 9 bases between. The CDR3 loop is CASTPGHEQYF. DNA for the CDR3: TGTGCCAGCACCCCGGGCCACGAGCAGTACTTC.

This clonotype came up many times. This chain links TRBV27 with TRBJ1-2, with a tentative D call TRBD1 (6 bases). V dropped 1 base and J dropped 5 bases, with 11 bases sitting between them. The CDR3 loop spans 14 amino acids. The germline V gene has CDR1 MNHEY and CDR2 SMNVEV (reference sequence). CDR3 DNA sequence: TGTGCCAGCAGTTTATTGGGGGGCCCGTATGGCTACACCTTC. This gives the protein CASSLLGGPYGYTF.

Ten or more counts support this clonotype. The chain links TRBV20-1 to TRBJ2-1, with TRBD2 identical over 9 bases. The V gene end was trimmed by 0 bases and the J gene end by 0 bases; junction bases not matched to a gene: 9. Germline V gene sequence: CDR1 DFQATT, CDR2 SNEGSKA (reference sequence). The CDR3 extends over 18 amino acids. For the CDR3, the DNA is TGCAGTGCTAGAGATCGGGGAGCGGGAGGACACTCCTACAATGAGCAGTTCTTC. Protein sequence: CSARDRGAGGHSYNEQFF.

This clonotype was picked up many times. The chain combines TRBV12-5 with TRBJ2-1; possibly TRBD1 or TRBD2 for D (6 bases each). V dropped 6 bases and J dropped 3 bases, with 15 bases sitting between them. CDR3 length: 15 residues. The germline CDR1 and CDR2 sequences are LGHNT and FRNRAP. The CDR3 spells CASGYEGGSYNEQFF. The CDR3 nucleotides are TGTGCTAGTGGGTACGAGGGGGGAAGCTACAATGAGCAGTTCTTC.